This is a list of T cell receptor beta chains from one sample in a study of T cell repertoires in cytomegalovirus infection. A single record per CDR3 protein comes from TCRdb applying MiXCR to the reads. The sample lists nearly 450,000 distinct CDR3 sequences, around 32% occurring once. Specimen: PBMCs. The receptors stem from a human donor in good health (CMV status not recorded). Some clones in this sample may be carry-over from other donors' samples. The CDR3 runs from the conserved cysteine through the conserved F or W. Fields, in order: J gene, V gene, clone size, CDR3 protein. Clone size, where shown, is once, few, many, or a class for clones that have expanded.

>TRBJ1-2|TRBV14|.
CASSQRDREALWDGYTF
>TRBJ1-4|TRBV4-3|.
CASSQIWDSGATNEKLFF
>TRBJ1-2|TRBV12-3/TRBV12-4|.
CASSFGRGPCYTF
>TRBJ2-3|TRBV5-1|few
CASSFRQDTQYF
>TRBJ2-7|TRBV19|many
CASSISPRQPSYEQYF
>TRBJ1-2|TRBV19|many
CASSPGQDLYGYTF
>TRBJ2-5|TRBV5-1|few
CASSSGLAGGPQYF
>TRBJ1-2|TRBV7-9|many
CASSLVGGYGYTF
>TRBJ1-1|TRBV7-9|many
CASSFAGRGNTEAFF
>TRBJ2-3|TRBV20-1|.
CSARATPGQDYTDTQYF
>TRBJ2-7|TRBV20-1|.
CSPFWRYEQYF
>TRBJ2-2|TRBV7-2|many
CASSLRRGRNTGELFF
>TRBJ2-3|TRBV6-5|.
CASSSRRSTQYF
>TRBJ2-7|TRBV20-1|few
CSAGPSGGGEQYF
>TRBJ1-1|TRBV28|once
CASSLEDRGSSTEAFF
>TRBJ1-6|TRBV6-6|few
CASRTNLTADLNSPLHF
>TRBJ2-2|TRBV7-8|few
CASSNARGAPTGELFF